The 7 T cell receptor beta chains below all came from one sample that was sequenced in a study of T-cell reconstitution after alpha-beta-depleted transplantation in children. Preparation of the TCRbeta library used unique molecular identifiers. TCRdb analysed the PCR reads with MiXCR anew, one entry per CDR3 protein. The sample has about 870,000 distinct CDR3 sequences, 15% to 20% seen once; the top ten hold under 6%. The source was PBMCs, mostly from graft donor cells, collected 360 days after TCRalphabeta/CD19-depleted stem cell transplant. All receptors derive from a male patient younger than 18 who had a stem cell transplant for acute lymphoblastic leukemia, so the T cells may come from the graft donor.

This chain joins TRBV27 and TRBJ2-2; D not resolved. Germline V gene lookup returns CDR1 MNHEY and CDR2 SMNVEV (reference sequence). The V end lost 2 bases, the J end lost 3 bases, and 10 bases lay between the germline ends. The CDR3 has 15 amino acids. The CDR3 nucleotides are TGTGCCAGCAGTTTAGGGGTAGGGTACACCGGGGAGCTGTTTTTT. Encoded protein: CASSLGVGYTGELFF.

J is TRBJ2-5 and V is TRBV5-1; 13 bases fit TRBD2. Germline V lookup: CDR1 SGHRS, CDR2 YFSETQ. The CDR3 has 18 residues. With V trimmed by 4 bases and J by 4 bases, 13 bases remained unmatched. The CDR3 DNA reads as TGCGCCAGCAGCCAACGACTAGCGGGAGGCTGGGGTGGAGAGACCCAGTACTTC. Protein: CASSQRLAGGWGGETQYF.

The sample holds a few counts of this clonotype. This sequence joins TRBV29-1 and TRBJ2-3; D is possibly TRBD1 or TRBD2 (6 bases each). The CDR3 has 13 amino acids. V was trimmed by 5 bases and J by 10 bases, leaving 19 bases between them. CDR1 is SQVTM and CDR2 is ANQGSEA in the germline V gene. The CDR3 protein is CSVRDTPGGSQYF. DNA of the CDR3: TGCAGCGTTCGGGACACCCCCGGGGGTTCGCAGTATTTT.

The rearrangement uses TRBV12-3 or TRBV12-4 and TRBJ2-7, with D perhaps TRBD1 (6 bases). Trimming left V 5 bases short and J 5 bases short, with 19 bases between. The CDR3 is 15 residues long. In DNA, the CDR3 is TGTGCCAGCAGTGGCGGCACAGGGTTTATCCACGAGCAGTACTTC. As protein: CASSGGTGFIHEQYF.

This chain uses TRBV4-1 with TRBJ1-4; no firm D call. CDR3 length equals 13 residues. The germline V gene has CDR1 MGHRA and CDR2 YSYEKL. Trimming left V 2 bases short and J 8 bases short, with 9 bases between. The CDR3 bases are TGCGCCAGCAGCCAAATCTTAAGGGAAAAACTGTTTTTT. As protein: CASSQILREKLFF.

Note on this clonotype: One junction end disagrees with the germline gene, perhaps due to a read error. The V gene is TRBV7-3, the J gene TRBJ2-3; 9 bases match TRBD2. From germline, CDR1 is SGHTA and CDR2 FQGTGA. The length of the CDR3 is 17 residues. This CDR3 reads CDSSSLVAGDTTDTQYF. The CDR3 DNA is TGTGACAGCAGCTCATTGGTAGCGGGAGATACCACAGATACGCAGTATTTT. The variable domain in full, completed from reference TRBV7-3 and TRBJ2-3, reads GAGVSQTPSNKVTEKGKYVELRCDPISGHTALYWYRQSLGQGPEFLIYFQGTGAADDSGLPNDRFFAVRPEGSVSTLKIQRTERGDSAVYLCDSSSLVAGDTTDTQYFGPGTRLTVL.

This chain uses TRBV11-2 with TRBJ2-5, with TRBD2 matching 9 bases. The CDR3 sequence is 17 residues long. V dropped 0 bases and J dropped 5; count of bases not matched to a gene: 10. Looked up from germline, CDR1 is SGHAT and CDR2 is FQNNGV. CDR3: CASSLESGRTLGETQYF. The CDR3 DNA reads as TGTGCCAGCAGCTTAGAGAGCGGGAGGACTTTGGGGGAGACCCAGTACTTC.